The 32 T cell receptor beta chains given below trace back to one sample, sequenced in a study of control samples from healthy donors and cancer patients. Using immunoSEQ multiplex PCR, the repertoire was profiled, and TCRdb retains in-frame clones only, with some absent. The table records 75,000 to 100,000 clones, 89% of them present only once. The sequencing input was blood. The receptors here all came from a man aged 50-59 years in good health.

This clone was observed once. The J gene is TRBJ2-7, the V gene TRBV6-5; 7 bases agree with TRBD1. The V segment lost 6 bases and the J segment 6 bases; nucleotides outside the gene matches: 14. CDR1 and CDR2 from the germline V gene are MNHEY and SVGAGI. The CDR3 contains 15 residues. The CDR3 spells CASSPGGRPPSEQYF. For the CDR3, the DNA is TGTGCCAGCAGCCCAGGGGGACGACCCCCTAGCGAGCAGTACTTC.

Only one count was recorded for this clone. The chain has TRBV7-9 and TRBJ1-1; D is unresolved. Germline V CDR1 and CDR2: SEHNR, FQNEAQ (reference sequence). This CDR3 has 13 amino acids. The V end lost 5 bases, the J end lost 7 bases, and 14 bases lay between the germline ends. CDR3 amino acids: CASSPAMTGEAFF. For the CDR3, the DNA is TGTGCCAGCAGCCCTGCCATGACGGGTGAAGCTTTCTTT.

V and J are TRBV5-1 and TRBJ2-5; D gene uncertain. Trimming left V 3 bases short and J 3 bases short, with 3 bases between. Germline CDR1 reads SGHRS; CDR2 reads YFSETQ. The CDR3 contains 11 residues. The CDR3 region has the DNA TGCGCCAGCAGCTACGAAGAGACCCAGTACTTC. Protein: CASSYEETQYF.

The chain has TRBV2 and TRBJ1-3; possibly TRBD1 for D (5 bases). This CDR3 spans 14 amino acids. V lost 4 bases to trimming and J lost 3 bases, with 10 bases between them. Germline V gives CDR1 SNHLY, CDR2 FYNNEI. In nucleotides, the CDR3 is TGTGCCAGCAGTGGAGATACAGGTGGAAACACCATATATTTT. It is translated as CASSGDTGGNTIYF.

The CDR3: CASSLAGTGANEQFF. The CDR3 DNA sequence: TGTGCCAGCAGCTTAGCGGGGACAGGGGCGAATGAGCAGTTCTTC. The chain has TRBV7-9 and TRBJ2-1; 10 nucleotides line up with TRBD1. The CDR3 consists of 15 residues. CDR1 is SEHNR and CDR2 is FQNEAQ in the germline V gene (reference sequence). Trimming removed 0 bases from V and 7 bases from J; junction bases left unmatched: 3.

V is TRBV18 and J is TRBJ1-3; TRBD1 might be the D (6 bases). CDR1 is KGHSH, CDR2 LQKENI, per germline. The CDR3 contains 17 residues. V shed 4 bases and J shed 0 bases, with 16 bases lying between them. CDR3 bases: TGTGCCAGCTCACTCCCAAGGGGCAGGGGCTCTGGAAACACCATATATTTT. The encoded protein is CASSLPRGRGSGNTIYF. The full variable domain, completed using reference TRBV18 and TRBJ1-3, is NAGVMQNPRHLVRRRGQEARLRCSPMKGHSHVYWYRQLPEEGLKFMVYLQKENIIDESGMPKERFSAEFPKEGPSILRIQQVVRGDSAAYFCASSLPRGRGSGNTIYFGEGSWLTVV.

The gene calls are TRBV7-2 and TRBJ2-1; TRBD2 agrees at 10 bases. The CDR3 loop spans 16 amino acids. Trimming took 4 bases from V and 7 from J; bases not matched to a gene: 10. CDR1 and CDR2 (germline): SGHTA, FQGNSA. CDR3 in amino acids: CASSSTLAGNINEQFF. CDR3 nucleotide sequence: TGTGCCAGCAGCTCCACACTAGCGGGGAACATAAATGAGCAGTTCTTC.

V and J are TRBV7-9 and TRBJ1-1, with D possibly matching TRBD1 (5 bases). The V and J ends lost 5 bases and 8 bases respectively, with 12 bases between them. CDR3 length: 12 residues. Germline V gene lookup returns CDR1 SEHNR and CDR2 FQNEAQ (reference sequence). The CDR3 nucleotides are TGTGCCAGCAGCGGCCCGGGGGAAGAAGCTTTCTTT. Its protein product is CASSGPGEEAFF.

The rearrangement links TRBV5-3 to TRBJ1-2; a possible D gene is TRBD1 (5 bases). TRBV5-3 is classed as an ORF, of uncertain function. The CDR3 spans 14 residues. V lost 3 bases to trimming and J lost 6 bases, with 15 bases between them. CDR3 sequence: CARSSPGRTDGYTF. CDR3 DNA sequence: TGTGCCAGAAGCTCCCCAGGGCGGACGGATGGCTACACCTTC.

The chain is built from TRBV7-9 and TRBJ1-5; D possibly corresponds to TRBD1 (5 bases). The CDR3 contains 17 residues. V lost 2 bases to trimming and J lost 6 bases, with 20 bases between them. The germline V gene encodes CDR1 SEHNR and CDR2 FQNEAQ (reference sequence). The CDR3 sequence is CASSLYTGQGGRQPQHF. CDR3 bases: TGTGCCAGCAGCTTATATACGGGGCAGGGAGGACGTCAGCCCCAGCATTTT.

This sequence joins TRBV5-8 and TRBJ1-5; D not resolved. The germline CDR1 and CDR2 sequences are SGHTS and YDEGEE. Between the trimmed V and J ends, which lost 4 bases and 4 bases, there was a span of 9 bases. The CDR3 is made up of 13 amino acids. The CDR3 loop is CASSRTENQPQHF. For the CDR3, the DNA is TGTGCCAGCAGCCGGACCGAAAATCAGCCCCAGCATTTT.

This rearrangement joins TRBV6-5 to TRBJ1-5; perhaps TRBD1 as D (6 bases). V was trimmed by 7 bases and J by 2 bases, leaving 12 bases between them. The CDR3 consists of 14 residues. CDR1 and CDR2 (germline): MNHEY, SVGAGI. CDR3 sequence: CASTGGAGNQPQHF. The CDR3 region has the DNA TGTGCCAGCACGGGGGGCGCAGGCAATCAGCCCCAGCATTTT.

The J gene is TRBJ1-1, the V gene TRBV5-5; no clear D gene. The CDR3 has 15 amino acids. Germline-derived CDR1 and CDR2 are SGHKS and YYEKEE (reference sequence). Trimming took 0 bases from V and 1 from J, leaving 10 bases between them. CDR3 protein: CASSLDWTQNTEAFF. CDR3 nucleotide sequence: TGTGCCAGCAGCTTGGATTGGACCCAGAACACTGAAGCTTTCTTT.

This sequence joins TRBV10-3 and TRBJ1-6; D is unresolved. The germline V gene has CDR1 ENHRY and CDR2 SYGVKD. V dropped 4 bases and J dropped 5 bases, with 6 bases sitting between them. The CDR3 extends over 13 amino acids. CDR3 sequence reads: CAISGTDNSPLHF. The CDR3 bases are TGTGCCATCAGTGGGACCGATAATTCACCCCTCCACTTT.

V is TRBV3-1 (or the pseudogene TRBV3-2) and J is TRBJ2-5; D gene unclear. This CDR3 is 14 amino acids long. CDR1 is LGHDT and CDR2 is YNNKEL in the germline V gene (reference sequence). V lost 4 bases to trimming and J lost 4 bases, with 13 bases between them. CDR3 coding DNA: TGTGCCAGCAGCCCGGGCCTAACCGGAGAGACCCAGTACTTC. This translates into CASSPGLTGETQYF.

The chain is built from TRBV9 and TRBJ2-3; D is possibly TRBD2 (6 bases). Trimming shortened V by 0 bases and J by 1 base, and 9 bases separated the two germline ends. The length of the CDR3 is 15 residues. Germline V gene sequence: CDR1 SGDLS, CDR2 YYNGEE. In DNA form, the CDR3 reads TGTGCCAGCAGCGTAGTAGGGACTGGCACAGATACGCAGTATTTT. Protein sequence: CASSVVGTGTDTQYF.

The V and J genes are TRBV11-3 and TRBJ2-5; D unclear. CDR3 length: 12 amino acids. The V gene's germline CDR1 is SGHNT and CDR2 YENEEA. Trimming removed 1 base at V and 5 bases at J, with 5 bases between. The CDR3 DNA follows: TGTGCCAGCAGCTTAGGATGGGAGACCCAGTACTTC. Its translation is CASSLGWETQYF.

The J gene is TRBJ1-5, the V gene TRBV5-1, with 7 bases that match TRBD1. The junction had 7 bases not matched to a gene; V was cut back by 1 base and J by 0 bases. Germline loops: CDR1 SGHRS, CDR2 YFSETQ. The CDR3 loop spans 17 amino acids. In DNA, the CDR3 is TGCGCCAGCAGCTTGCGGGCAGGGGGGGCTAGCAATCAGCCCCAGCATTTT. Protein: CASSLRAGGASNQPQHF.

The gene calls are TRBV7-9 and TRBJ2-2, with a possible D match to TRBD2 (6 bases). The V and J ends lost 5 bases and 1 base respectively, with 20 bases between them. Per the germline V gene, CDR1 is SEHNR and CDR2 is FQNEAQ (reference sequence). This CDR3 spans 18 amino acids. CDR3 residues: CASSPGTGDYLNTGELFF. CDR3 in DNA: TGTGCCAGCAGCCCGGGTACGGGAGACTATCTGAACACCGGGGAGCTGTTTTTT.

This chain links TRBV7-8 with TRBJ1-2, with TRBD1 identical over 8 bases. The germline V gene encodes CDR1 SGHVS and CDR2 FQNEAQ. Trimming took 1 base from V and 6 from J; bases not matched to a gene: 7. This CDR3 is 15 amino acids long. CDR3 bases: TGTGCCAGCAGCTTAGGACAGGGGCAGGGGGATGGCTACACCTTC. This encodes CASSLGQGQGDGYTF.

The V call is TRBV4-1, the J call TRBJ2-7, with 9 bases that match TRBD1. The ends lost 3 bases at V and 6 bases at J; junction bases unmatched: 9. There are 15 residues in the CDR3. Germline CDR1 MGHRA, CDR2 YSYEKL. In DNA form, the CDR3 reads TGCGCCAGCAGCCAGGCAGGACAGGGGCAAGGCGAGCAGTACTTC. Translating it yields CASSQAGQGQGEQYF.

The V gene is TRBV10-3, the J gene TRBJ2-6, with 10 bases aligning to TRBD1. The V and J ends lost 4 bases and 1 base, in that order; junction bases with no gene match: 4. In germline, CDR1 is ENHRY, CDR2 SYGVKD. The CDR3 length is 17 residues. CDR3 sequence (DNA): TGTGCCATCAGTGGGACGGGACAGGGGTCTGGGGCCAACGTCCTGACTTTC. This codes for CAISGTGQGSGANVLTF.

This clone was counted once. This chain links TRBV7-3 with TRBJ1-6; maybe TRBD1 (5 bases). CDR1 and CDR2 (germline): SGHTA, FQGTGA. Between the trimmed V and J ends, which lost 1 base and 11 bases, there was a span of 15 bases. CDR3 size: 15 residues. CDR3 region: CASSLNEGTDAPLHF. In DNA, the CDR3 is TGTGCCAGCAGCTTAAATGAAGGGACTGACGCACCCCTCCACTTT.

The V gene is TRBV5-1, the J gene TRBJ2-7; 8 bases fit TRBD2. Germline V lookup: CDR1 SGHRS, CDR2 YFSETQ. Trimming cost V 3 bases and J 2 bases; bases outside gene matches: 10. This CDR3 comprises 16 residues. CDR3 nucleotides: TGCGCCAGCAGCTACGACTATGGAGCGGGGGCCTACGAGCAGTACTTC. As protein: CASSYDYGAGAYEQYF. The full variable domain, with the rest looked up from reference TRBV5-1 and TRBJ2-7, is KAGVTQTPRYLIKTRGQQVTLSCSPISGHRSVSWYQQTPGQGLQFLFEYFSETQRNKGNFPGRFSGRQFSNSRSEMNVSTLELGDSALYLCASSYDYGAGAYEQYFGPGTRLTVT.

The chain has TRBV5-1 and TRBJ2-1; perhaps TRBD1 as D (6 bases). The V end was cut by 4 bases, the J end by 6 bases, with 17 bases between. Germline loops: CDR1 SGHRS, CDR2 YFSETQ. The CDR3 length is 15 residues. The CDR3 DNA sequence: TGCGCCAGCAGCCCCCAGGGGCGCCTAGGCAATGAGCAGTTCTTC. Encoded protein: CASSPQGRLGNEQFF.

The chain couples TRBV6-6 to TRBJ2-3, with D unresolved. V lost 5 bases, J lost 4 bases, and 25 bases lay in between. CDR1 and CDR2 from the germline V gene are MNHNY and SVGAGI (reference sequence). The CDR3 is 18 residues long. The CDR3 sequence: CASSPRTLSLSIADTQYF. CDR3 bases: TGTGCCAGCAGTCCCCGAACGTTATCTTTGTCGATCGCAGATACGCAGTATTTT.

V and J are TRBV29-1 and TRBJ2-7, with D possibly matching TRBD1 (5 bases). The germline gives CDR1 SQVTM, CDR2 ANQGSEA. Trimming stripped 4 bases from V and 2 bases from J, with 9 bases between. The CDR3 runs 12 residues. CDR3 region: CSVADSTYEQYF. CDR3 DNA: TGCAGCGTTGCCGACAGTACCTACGAGCAGTACTTC.

Only one count was recorded for this clone. The chain combines TRBV5-4 with TRBJ2-2; 7 bases agree with TRBD1. The CDR3 has 15 residues. The V segment lost 0 bases and the J segment 1 base; nucleotides outside the gene matches: 0. The germline CDR1 and CDR2 sequences are SGHNT and YYREEE (reference sequence). In DNA, the CDR3 is TGTGCCAGCAGCTTGGGGACAGGGAACACCGGGGAGCTGTTTTTT. This gives the protein CASSLGTGNTGELFF. The variable domain in full, with the rest retrieved from reference TRBV5-4 and TRBJ2-2, is ETGVTQSPTHLIKTRGQQVTLRCSSQSGHNTVSWYQQALGQGPQFIFQYYREEENGRGNFPPRFSGLQFPNYSSELNVNALELDDSALYLCASSLGTGNTGELFFGEGSRLTVL.

This sequence joins TRBV14 and TRBJ1-2; D unclear. The V end lost 3 bases, the J end lost 5 bases, and 19 bases lay between the germline ends. The CDR3 extends over 16 amino acids. The V gene's germline CDR1 is SGHDN and CDR2 FVKESK. This CDR3 reads CASSHRQSRLGYGYTF. The CDR3 DNA is TGTGCCAGCAGCCATCGCCAGTCGCGGTTGGGATATGGCTACACCTTC.

This sequence joins TRBV13 and TRBJ1-4; maybe TRBD1 (6 bases). Looked up from germline, CDR1 is PRHDT and CDR2 is FYEKMQ (reference sequence). The V gene lost 5 bases and the J gene lost 5 bases, with 18 bases spanning the gap. This CDR3 comprises 16 residues. DNA of the CDR3: TGTGCCAGCAGCCAGGGGTTAGCGGGGGAAAATGAAAAACTGTTTTTT. Its translation: CASSQGLAGENEKLFF.

The chain has TRBV5-1 and TRBJ1-5, with 8 bases fitting TRBD1. Germline loops: CDR1 SGHRS, CDR2 YFSETQ. The CDR3 totals 20 residues. The V and J ends lost 4 bases and 1 base, in that order; junction bases with no gene match: 19. This CDR3 is CASSALPTGGGLVSNQPQHF. CDR3 bases: TGCGCCAGCAGCGCCTTACCCACAGGGGGGGGTCTGGTGAGCAATCAGCCCCAGCATTTT.

The CDR3 loop is CASSPLYGYGGYTF. Written as DNA, the CDR3 is TGTGCCAGCAGCCCCCTTTACGGGTACGGTGGCTACACCTTC. The genes are TRBV11-1 and TRBJ1-2; D is undetermined. The length of the CDR3 is 14 residues. The germline gives CDR1 SGHAT, CDR2 FQDESV (reference sequence). The V gene lost 5 bases and the J gene lost 7 bases, with 17 bases spanning the gap.